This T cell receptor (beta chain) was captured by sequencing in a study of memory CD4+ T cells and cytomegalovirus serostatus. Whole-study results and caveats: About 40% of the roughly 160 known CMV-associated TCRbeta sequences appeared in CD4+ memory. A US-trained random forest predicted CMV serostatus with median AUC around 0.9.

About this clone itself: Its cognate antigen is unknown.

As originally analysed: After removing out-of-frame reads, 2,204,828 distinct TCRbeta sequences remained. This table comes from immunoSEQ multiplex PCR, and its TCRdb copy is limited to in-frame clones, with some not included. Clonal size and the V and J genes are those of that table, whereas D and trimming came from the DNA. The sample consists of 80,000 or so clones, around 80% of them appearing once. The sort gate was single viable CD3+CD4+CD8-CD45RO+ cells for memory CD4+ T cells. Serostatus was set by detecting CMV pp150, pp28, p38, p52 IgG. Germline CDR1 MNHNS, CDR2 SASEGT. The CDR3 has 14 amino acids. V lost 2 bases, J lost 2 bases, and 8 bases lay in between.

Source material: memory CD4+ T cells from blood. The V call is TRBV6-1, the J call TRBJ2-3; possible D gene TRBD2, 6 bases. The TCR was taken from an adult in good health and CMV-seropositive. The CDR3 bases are TGTGCCAGCAGTGAACGGGGACTCACAGATACGCAGTATTTT. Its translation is CASSERGLTDTQYF.